This T cell receptor beta chain was retrieved from a study of T cells after yellow fever vaccination. The wider study: SMART-Seq v4 Ultra Low Input prepared libraries from low-cell fractions.

This clonotype was recorded only once. What it binds is unknown. Trimming took 7 bases from V and 1 from J, leaving 10 bases between them. Germline CDR1 is SNHLY and CDR2 is FYNNEI. The CDR3 has 13 amino acids. TCRdb called the 5' RACE reads again in MiXCR, with one record for every CDR3 protein. The table lists under 400,000 distinct CDR3 sequences, 9.5% to 15% of them singletons. Study results and limitations: The secondary response showed a weaker magnitude and a faster peak, day 5 versus 15.

The chain uses TRBV2 and TRBJ1-1, with D possibly matching TRBD1 (5 bases). Sequences were derived from CD4+ T cells sorted from PBMCs, sampled 15 days after the yellow fever booster vaccination. The sequence came from a young man who received the YFV17D yellow fever vaccine. The DNA of the CDR3 is TGTGCCAGCAATACCCAGGGGAACACTGAAGCTTTCTTT. This sequence encodes CASNTQGNTEAFF.